Following are 19 T cell receptor beta chains from one sample sequenced in a study of T cells expressing NK-cell markers. From its re-call of the 5' RACE reads, TCRdb lists each CDR3 protein once, without DNA. The record lists about 430,000 distinct CDR3 sequences, of which the ten most abundant hold about 1.5%. The source material was blood T cells: a sorted CD56 or NKG2C T cell subset, CD4+ or CD8+ T cells, or bulk PBMC T cells (not recorded which). The receptors derive from a woman aged 50 to 60 in good health.

The rearrangement joins TRBV6-4 to TRBJ2-1; TCRdb names TRBD2, which stays unverified in the absence of DNA. Germline V gene data show CDR1 as MRHNA and CDR2 as SNTAGT. The CDR3 covers 15 residues. The CDR3 loop reads CASSQGLALYNEQFF.

This chain links TRBV5-1 with TRBJ2-1; absent DNA, TCRdb's TRBD2 call cannot be checked. The CDR3 has 16 residues. From germline, CDR1 is SGHRS and CDR2 YFSETQ. Here the CDR3 reads CASSLTSGPTYNEQFF.

J is TRBJ2-5 and V is TRBV7-8; TCRdb's D call, TRBD1, is unchecked because there is no DNA. There are 14 residues in the CDR3. CDR1 and CDR2 (germline): SGHVS, FQNEAQ. CDR3 loop: CASSFRSRGETQYF.

The chain recombines TRBV20-1 with TRBJ2-1; TCRdb lists TRBD2, though no DNA is available to test this call. CDR3 length equals 14 residues. The germline CDR1 and CDR2 sequences are DFQATT and SNEGSKA (reference sequence). The CDR3 reads CSAAEDSRYNEQFF.

The V and J genes are TRBV29-1 and TRBJ2-5; TCRdb reports TRBD2, a call that lacks DNA to check it against. In germline, CDR1 is SQVTM, CDR2 ANQGSEA. CDR3 length: 17 amino acids. The chain's CDR3 is CSVQPRGKTFTKETQYF.

V and J are TRBV7-9 and TRBJ1-4; TCRdb's assignment of TRBD1 cannot be checked, as there is no DNA. The CDR3 sequence is 16 residues long. Per germline, CDR1 SEHNR and CDR2 FQNEAQ (reference sequence). The CDR3 region is CASSDGQGLANEKLFF.

This rearrangement joins TRBV27 to TRBJ2-1. The CDR3 length is 14 residues. Germline V gene data show CDR1 as MNHEY and CDR2 as SMNVEV (reference sequence). CDR3 sequence: CASSSAGVLNEQFF.

The genes are TRBV6-5 and TRBJ1-5. CDR3 size: 13 residues. Germline loops: CDR1 MNHEY, CDR2 SVGAGI. CDR3 amino acids: CASSRYSNQPQHF.

The V and J genes are TRBV12-3 or TRBV12-4 and TRBJ2-4. This CDR3 region has 17 residues. CDR3 in amino acids: CASRLYTFDIAKNIQYF.

The chain carries TRBV5-6 and TRBJ1-5. The CDR3 sequence is 15 residues long. Germline values: CDR1 SGHDT, CDR2 YYEEEE. Here the CDR3 reads CASSLGRYLNQPQHF.

The chain employs TRBV29-1 and TRBJ2-3; TCRdb's D gene call, TRBD2, goes unchecked for lack of DNA. This CDR3 is built from 14 residues. Germline V lookup: CDR1 SQVTM, CDR2 ANQGSEA. CDR3 sequence: CSVKLAGLTDTQYF.

The genes are TRBV29-1 and TRBJ2-3; TCRdb's D call of TRBD2 is untestable without DNA. Germline assignment: CDR1 SQVTM and CDR2 ANQGSEA. CDR3 length: 15 residues. The CDR3: CSGRPSGAWADTQYF.

The J gene is TRBJ2-7, the V gene TRBV20-1; the TRBD1 assignment by TCRdb is unverifiable without DNA. CDR3 length equals 16 residues. Germline-derived CDR1 and CDR2 are DFQATT and SNEGSKA (reference sequence). The CDR3 sequence is CSALATGGGVSYEQYF.

The chain couples TRBV11-2 to TRBJ2-1; TCRdb's assignment of TRBD2 cannot be checked, as there is no DNA. This CDR3 contains 12 residues. In germline, CDR1 is SGHAT, CDR2 FQNNGV. The CDR3 sequence is CASSTDALQVFF.

The chain combines TRBV20-1 with TRBJ2-2. Per germline, CDR1 DFQATT and CDR2 SNEGSKA (reference sequence). The CDR3 runs to 14 residues. This CDR3 reads CSARDRQNTGELFF.

The rearrangement joins TRBV24-1 to TRBJ2-2; TCRdb reports TRBD1, a call that lacks DNA to check it against. This CDR3 is 17 amino acids long. CDR1 KGHDR and CDR2 SFDVKD come from the germline V gene. CDR3 amino acids: CATSDPRTGIKVGELFF.

This chain joins TRBV29-1 and TRBJ2-7. CDR1 and CDR2 (germline): SQVTM, ANQGSEA. There are 14 residues in the CDR3. The chain's CDR3 is CSVEPKGRVNEQYF.

V gene TRBV30 combines with J gene TRBJ2-7. CDR1 is GTSNPN and CDR2 is SVGIG in the germline V gene (reference sequence). The CDR3 contains 12 residues. This CDR3 reads CAWSVLSYEQYF.

This CDR3 is CASSTGLRANTGELFF. V usage is TRBV4-2 and J usage is TRBJ2-2; TCRdb proposes TRBD2, but this gene call is untestable without DNA. The germline V gene encodes CDR1 LGHNA and CDR2 YNFKEQ. CDR3 length equals 16 residues.